A single sample gave rise to the 12 T cell receptor beta chains below, sequenced in a study of cytomegalovirus exposure and HLA in healthy donors. It was with 60 Vbeta and 13 Jbeta primers that the PCR ran. TCRdb keeps only in-frame clones here, not all; method: immunoSEQ multiplex PCR. The data contain around 140,000 clones, around 72% of them singletons. The sequencing input was PBMCs. These receptor sequences come from a man in his fifties or sixties in good health and CMV-seropositive.

The chain combines TRBV9 with TRBJ2-4; a weak D match, TRBD1 (6 bases). CDR3 length: 14 amino acids. Trimming stripped 0 bases from V and 6 bases from J, with 10 bases between. CDR1 is SGDLS, CDR2 YYNGEE, per germline. The CDR3 region is CASSVEGRGNIQYF. In DNA, the CDR3 is TGTGCCAGCAGCGTAGAGGGCAGGGGAAACATTCAGTACTTC.

The chain couples TRBV18 to TRBJ1-2; weak D call: TRBD1 (6 bases). This CDR3 has 15 amino acids. Between the trimmed V and J ends, which lost 1 base and 8 bases, there was a span of 17 bases. Germline assignment: CDR1 KGHSH and CDR2 LQKENI. CDR3 bases: TGTGCCAGCTCACCACGGACAGAAGGGGCAGAGGGCTACACCTTC. It encodes CASSPRTEGAEGYTF.

The chain uses TRBV19 and TRBJ2-3; 9 bases fit TRBD2. Germline V gives CDR1 LNHDA, CDR2 SQIVND (reference sequence). The CDR3 runs 18 residues. With V trimmed by 3 bases and J by 2 bases, 12 bases remained unmatched. Here the CDR3 DNA reads TGTGCCAGTAGTATCCCTCAAGGAGCTAGCGGGAACACAGATACGCAGTATTTT. Translating it yields CASSIPQGASGNTDTQYF.

The V call is TRBV27, the J call TRBJ2-7, with TRBD1 matching over 10 bases. V shed 8 bases, J shed 7 bases, and the junction held 8 bases outside the gene matches. Germline V lookup: CDR1 MNHEY, CDR2 SMNVEV (reference sequence). This CDR3 is built from 13 residues. The CDR3 region is CASRYRDRGEQYF. The CDR3 DNA reads as TGTGCCAGCCGCTACCGGGACAGGGGAGAGCAGTACTTC.

The chain has TRBV5-6 and TRBJ2-7; the D gene is possibly TRBD1 (5 bases). From germline, CDR1 is SGHDT and CDR2 YYEEEE. V lost 0 bases, J lost 3 bases, and 13 bases lay in between. The CDR3 is made up of 15 amino acids. The CDR3 DNA reads TGTGCCAGCAGCTTGGTAGGGGCCTTGGGCTACGAGCAGTACTTC. It encodes CASSLVGALGYEQYF.

This clone was picked up many times. This sequence joins TRBV6-1 and TRBJ2-1; a possible D gene is TRBD2 (6 bases). In germline, CDR1 is MNHNS, CDR2 SASEGT. V was cut by 1 base and J by 0 bases, with 10 bases left in between. The CDR3 has 16 residues. CDR3 sequence (DNA): TGTGCCAGCAGTGAAGGACTAGAGGGCTCCTACAATGAGCAGTTCTTC. It encodes CASSEGLEGSYNEQFF.

Many counts were recorded for this clone. The rearrangement uses TRBV6-1 and TRBJ2-7; D is possibly TRBD2 (5 bases). Trimming cost V 6 bases and J 6 bases, with 18 bases left between them. The CDR3 runs 14 residues. CDR1 and CDR2 (germline): MNHNS, SASEGT. The CDR3 is CASRRERLVPEQYF. CDR3 bases: TGTGCCAGCAGGAGGGAGAGGCTAGTCCCCGAGCAGTACTTC.

The chain couples TRBV7-2 to TRBJ2-3; 10 nucleotides match TRBD2. Germline V gene sequence: CDR1 SGHTA, CDR2 FQGNSA. V lost 5 bases to trimming and J lost 3 bases; unmatched junction nucleotides: 2. This CDR3 comprises 14 residues. CDR3 region: CASSLGLATDTQYF. CDR3 coding DNA: TGTGCCAGCAGCCTGGGACTAGCGACAGATACGCAGTATTTT.

This chain connects TRBV4-3 to TRBJ2-7; D is possibly TRBD1 (5 bases). The V end lost 4 bases, the J end lost 0 bases, and 10 bases lay between the germline ends. The V gene's germline CDR1 is LGHNA and CDR2 YSLEER. This CDR3 has 14 amino acids. Here the CDR3 reads CASSPADSSYEQYF. As DNA, the CDR3 is TGCGCCAGCAGCCCGGCCGACAGCTCCTACGAGCAGTACTTC.

This clone appeared once. The chain recombines TRBV4-3 with TRBJ2-1; D might be TRBD2 (6 bases). The CDR3 spans 15 residues. Trimming removed 5 bases at V and 7 bases at J, with 18 bases between. Germline V lookup: CDR1 LGHNA, CDR2 YSLEER. The CDR3 DNA follows: TGCGCCAGCAGCTCCTCCGCCTTTAGCGGAAATGAGCAGTTCTTC. This sequence encodes CASSSSAFSGNEQFF.

This chain links TRBV15 with TRBJ2-2; 8 bases map to TRBD2. There are 16 residues in the CDR3. Losses at the gene ends were 2 bases for V and 4 bases for J; bases not matched to a gene: 6. Germline assignment: CDR1 LNHNV and CDR2 YYDKDF (reference sequence). The CDR3 region has the DNA TGTGCCACCAGCAGATCCGGGACTAGAAGCACCGGGGAGCTGTTTTTT. Translated, it gives CATSRSGTRSTGELFF.

V gene TRBV18 combines with J gene TRBJ1-1; no reliable D call. The length of the CDR3 is 13 residues. Germline values: CDR1 KGHSH, CDR2 LQKENI. V was pared by 3 bases and J by 8 bases, with 13 bases between. The CDR3 here is CASSPASREEAFF. CDR3 nucleotides: TGTGCCAGCTCACCCGCCTCACGGGAAGAAGCTTTCTTT. The full variable domain, its missing parts supplied by reference TRBV18 and TRBJ1-1, is NAGVMQNPRHLVRRRGQEARLRCSPMKGHSHVYWYRQLPEEGLKFMVYLQKENIIDESGMPKERFSAEFPKEGPSILRIQQVVRGDSAAYFCASSPASREEAFFGQGTRLTVV.